Listed below are T cell receptor beta chains from one sample, sequenced in a study of control samples from healthy donors and cancer patients. Profiling relied on immunoSEQ multiplex PCR, and the TCRdb table lists in-frame clones only, not all of them. The profile shows approximately 150,000 clones, roughly 94% of them singletons. Sequencing was carried out using PBMCs. The receptors here all came from a man between 60 and 75 years old with colorectal cancer. The CDR3 runs from the conserved cysteine through the conserved F or W.

j_call v_call cdr3_aa
TRBJ2-5 TRBV5-1 CASSYATGAETQYF
TRBJ1-6 TRBV5-1 CASSFEQTGGNSPLHF
TRBJ1-4 TRBV7-9 CASSPPGGYGEKLFF
TRBJ1-3 TRBV3-1/TRBV3-2 CASSRGGVVSGNTIYF
TRBJ2-1 TRBV30 CAWSARSDNEQFF
TRBJ1-1 TRBV11-2 CASSTGQGVTEAFF
TRBJ2-5 TRBV2 CASTKLAGGDRTQYF
TRBJ1-2 TRBV7-9 CASSLAKQGGGYTF
TRBJ2-3 TRBV10-3 CAISESPDVGLALDTQYF
TRBJ1-1 TRBV3-1/TRBV3-2 CASSQGWVNTEAFF
TRBJ1-2 TRBV5-1 CASSSLRKVDRGQGYTF
TRBJ1-2 TRBV4-1 CASSQGAQGGYGYTF
TRBJ2-2 TRBV10-3 CAIRPGQGAQGELFF
TRBJ1-3 TRBV5-1 CASGNSNTIYF
TRBJ1-1 TRBV30 CAWSVTLLNTEAFF
TRBJ1-3 TRBV5-4 CASSREGGQRSGNTIYF
TRBJ2-5 TRBV9 CASSVAGLGAETQYF
TRBJ2-3 TRBV12-3/TRBV12-4 CASSFLTDTQYF
TRBJ2-5 TRBV30 CAWSQAGAAQETQYF
TRBJ1-5 TRBV4-3 CASSQDTLSNQPQHF
TRBJ1-1 TRBV6-2/TRBV6-3 CASSYPTGGSYTEAFF
TRBJ1-1 TRBV6-1 CASSDPGRNTEAFF
TRBJ1-2 TRBV6-6 CASSYAQGLGYGYTF
TRBJ1-2 TRBV18 CGGRGHGYTF
TRBJ2-7 TRBV18 CASSPVSSYEQYF
TRBJ1-2 TRBV27 CASSLSNSHNYGYTF
TRBJ2-7 TRBV6-6 CASSSSVYEQYF
TRBJ1-2 TRBV6-5 CASRTQVDGYTF
TRBJ1-1 TRBV30 CAWSRRPLPPLNTEAFF
TRBJ1-2 TRBV7-2 CASSRTGGYNYGYTF
TRBJ2-3 TRBV5-1 CASSLAGASTDTQYF
TRBJ1-5 TRBV19 CASGGFGNQPQHF
TRBJ1-1 TRBV30 CAWSVSENTEAFF
TRBJ2-1 TRBV24-1 CATSGGATYEQFF
TRBJ2-1 TRBV6-5 CASSYFRGLESEQFF
TRBJ2-5 TRBV11-2 CASSLQGAQETQYF
TRBJ2-7 TRBV7-2 CASSLTGGRLYEQYF
TRBJ1-5 TRBV5-4 CASSTDSGPQHF
TRBJ2-7 TRBV9 CASSTGPGTGARSGGEQYF
TRBJ1-3 TRBV5-4 CASSDGRSSGNTIYF
TRBJ1-5 TRBV7-2 CASSLESGGNQPQHF
TRBJ2-3 TRBV5-1 CASRTKAGDTQYF
TRBJ2-2 TRBV12-5 CASGLNEGAGELFF
TRBJ2-3 TRBV2 CASIKGANTDTQYF
TRBJ2-7 TRBV6-5 CASTRLAGGSYEQYF
TRBJ2-1 TRBV21-1 CASSPRARLPHEQFF
TRBJ2-2 TRBV7-9 CASRRQGVGVAGELFF
TRBJ2-7 TRBV7-8 CASSLKSSYEQYF
TRBJ2-2 TRBV7-2 CASSFGLAGGPGTGELFF
TRBJ2-4 TRBV18 CASSPTGTKNIQYF
TRBJ2-7 TRBV6-2/TRBV6-3 CASSFSGGPSYEQYF
TRBJ1-3 TRBV27 CASSPGTGGNTIYF
TRBJ2-3 TRBV18 CASSSQALLNTDTQYF
TRBJ2-1 TRBV29-1 CSVRGAGGSPSYNEQFF
TRBJ2-7 TRBV27 CASSPLGGAYEQYF
TRBJ1-5 TRBV9 CASNLAGDPHQPQHF
TRBJ1-1 TRBV19 CASSIGGQGPNTEAFF